The 16 T cell receptor beta chains below come from one sample, sequenced in a study of early T cells in non-severe SARS-CoV-2 infection. A single record per CDR3 protein comes from TCRdb applying MiXCR to the 5' RACE reads. There are over 35,000 distinct CDR3 sequences in the sample; roughly 5% occur only once, and about 17% lies in the top ten. Sequenced: whole blood. The receptors come from an adult who was a healthcare worker with PCR-confirmed SARS-CoV-2 infection or an uninfected control (not recorded which).

A few counts support this clonotype. The chain joins TRBV7-8 to TRBJ1-6, with TRBD1 as a possible D gene (6 bases). The V gene lost 7 bases and the J gene lost 9 bases, with 13 bases spanning the gap. The V gene's germline CDR1 is SGHVS and CDR2 FQNEAQ. The CDR3 is made up of 13 amino acids. The CDR3 region is CASTLQGASPLHF. The CDR3 DNA reads as TGTGCCAGCACATTACAGGGTGCTTCACCCCTCCACTTT.

Concerning this clonotype itself: One junction end does not reproduce the germline sequence, and a read error may be involved. The chain links TRBV11-2 to TRBJ1-3; D gene ambiguous. Germline V gene sequence: CDR1 SGHAT, CDR2 FQNNGV. This CDR3 has 15 amino acids. The DNA for the CDR3 is TGTGCCAGCAGCTTAGTTTCGGGGTCTGAAAACACCATATATTTT. The encoded protein is CASSLVSGSENTIYF.

This clonotype was counted only a few times. This sequence joins TRBV7-2 and TRBJ1-1, with D maybe TRBD1 (5 bases). The CDR3 sequence is 16 residues long. V was shortened by 4 bases and J by 0 bases, with 15 bases between the two germline ends. Germline CDR1 is SGHTA and CDR2 is FQGNSA. CDR3 sequence reads: CASSSIPGLMNTEAFF. The CDR3 bases are TGTGCCAGCAGCTCGATCCCGGGGCTAATGAACACTGAAGCTTTCTTT.

CDR3 loop: CASSIRGPRYTEAFF. CDR3 sequence (DNA): TGTGCCAGCAGCATCCGGGGCCCTAGATACACTGAAGCTTTCTTT. V is TRBV13 and J is TRBJ1-1, with a possible D match to TRBD1 (5 bases). CDR1 PRHDT and CDR2 FYEKMQ come from the germline V gene (reference sequence). With 5 bases removed from V and 3 bases from J, the gap between germline ends came to 16 bases. CDR3 size: 15 residues.

This clonotype was recorded many times. The chain combines TRBV7-2 with TRBJ2-5; the D is unclear. The CDR3 is 12 amino acids. Trimming pared 0 bases from V and 5 bases from J, leaving 4 bases between. In germline, CDR1 is SGHTA, CDR2 FQGNSA. In DNA, the CDR3 is TGTGCCAGCAGCTTAGCGGTGGAGACCCAGTACTTC. Translation gives CASSLAVETQYF.

This clonotype appeared many times. The chain links TRBV29-1 to TRBJ1-1; no clear D. Germline-derived CDR1 and CDR2 are SQVTM and ANQGSEA. Trimming pared 7 bases from V and 1 base from J, leaving 16 bases between. CDR3 length: 14 residues. The chain's CDR3 is CSAESGAGNTEAFF. CDR3 sequence (DNA): TGCAGCGCCGAGTCGGGTGCGGGGAACACTGAAGCTTTCTTT. Using reference TRBV29-1 and TRBJ1-1 for the parts outside the CDR3, the full variable domain is SAVISQKPSRDICQRGTSLTIQCQVDSQVTMMFWYRQQPGQSLTLIATANQGSEATYESGFVIDKFPISRPNLTFSTLTVSNMSPEDSSIYLCSAESGAGNTEAFFGQGTRLTVV.

There are many counts of this clonotype. This chain uses TRBV18 with TRBJ2-1; the D call may be TRBD1 or TRBD2 (5 bases each). Per germline, CDR1 KGHSH and CDR2 LQKENI. The CDR3 has 13 amino acids. V was trimmed by 4 bases and J by 9 bases, leaving 13 bases between them. The CDR3 region has the DNA TGTGCCAGCTCACGAGAAAGGGACGGTGAGCAGTTCTTC. It specifies CASSRERDGEQFF. The full variable domain, rest sourced from reference TRBV18 and TRBJ2-1, is NAGVMQNPRHLVRRRGQEARLRCSPMKGHSHVYWYRQLPEEGLKFMVYLQKENIIDESGMPKERFSAEFPKEGPSILRIQQVVRGDSAAYFCASSRERDGEQFFGPGTRLTVL.

This clonotype has at least ten counts. The V and J genes are TRBV9 and TRBJ2-7; D not certain. CDR1 is SGDLS and CDR2 is YYNGEE in the germline V gene. V lost 4 bases to trimming and J lost 4 bases, with 15 bases between them. This CDR3 has 14 amino acids. CDR3 amino acids: CASSSRPGRYEQYF. For the CDR3, the DNA is TGTGCCAGCAGCTCCCGACCAGGCAGATACGAGCAGTACTTC.

This clonotype was observed at least ten times. V usage is TRBV29-1 and J usage is TRBJ2-5; D tentatively fits TRBD1 or TRBD2 (6 bases each). Trimming cost V 6 bases and J 5 bases, with 19 bases left between them. Looked up from germline, CDR1 is SQVTM and CDR2 is ANQGSEA. The CDR3 runs to 14 residues. CDR3 sequence: CSVTGAGVIETQYF. The CDR3 DNA is TGCAGCGTAACGGGGGCAGGGGTAATCGAGACCCAGTACTTC.

This clonotype was seen ten or more times. V usage is TRBV3-2 and J usage is TRBJ1-4. TRBV3-2 is tagged as a pseudogene. The CDR3 has 16 residues. The CDR3 sequence: CASSKGHAEVYEKLFF. The CDR3 coding sequence is TGTGCCAGCAGTAAGGGCCACGCGGAGGTTTATGAAAAACTGTTTTTT.

Ten or more counts support this clonotype. In nucleotides, the CDR3 is TGTGCCAGCTCACCTTATAATAACTATGGCTACACCTTC. Translated, it gives CASSPYNNYGYTF. The chain is built from TRBV18 and TRBJ1-2, with D unclear. The V gene lost 3 bases and the J gene lost 1 base, with 6 bases spanning the gap. This CDR3 comprises 13 residues. Germline CDR1 KGHSH, CDR2 LQKENI.

This clonotype was seen repeatedly, ten times or more. This sequence joins TRBV6-4 and TRBJ2-3; 7 nucleotides agree with TRBD1. The V gene end was trimmed by 2 bases and the J gene end by 1 base; junction bases not matched to a gene: 9. The CDR3 has 17 amino acids. Looked up from germline, CDR1 is MRHNA and CDR2 is SNTAGT. The CDR3 is CASSDTTGVEGTDTQYF. DNA of the CDR3: TGTGCCAGCAGTGACACCACAGGGGTTGAAGGCACAGATACGCAGTATTTT.

There are many counts of this clonotype. The V gene is TRBV20-1, the J gene TRBJ1-2; a weak D match, TRBD1 (5 bases). This CDR3 is built from 12 residues. CDR1 and CDR2 (germline): DFQATT, SNEGSKA (reference sequence). V lost 5 bases and J lost 10, with 17 bases in between. CDR3 nucleotides: TGCAGTGCTCCTTTGACAGAAGGGGCCTACACCTTC. Encoded protein: CSAPLTEGAYTF.

The sample holds many counts of this clonotype. The rearrangement joins TRBV7-9 to TRBJ1-1; the D is unclear. This CDR3 contains 13 residues. The ends were cut back, 1 base at V and 7 bases at J, with 10 bases in the middle. Germline CDR1 SEHNR, CDR2 FQNEAQ (reference sequence). CDR3 in amino acids: CASSLEGPYEAFF. CDR3 coding DNA: TGTGCCAGCAGCTTAGAGGGTCCTTATGAAGCTTTCTTT.

This clonotype was recorded many times. V and J are TRBV3-1 and TRBJ2-1; D might be TRBD2 (5 bases). The germline V gene encodes CDR1 LGHDT and CDR2 YNNKEL (reference sequence). The CDR3 has 12 amino acids. V was trimmed by 3 bases and J by 15 bases, leaving 15 bases between them. For the CDR3, the DNA is TGTGCCAGCAGCCATAAATCGGGAAGTCGGTTCTTC. Amino acid sequence: CASSHKSGSRFF.

This clonotype was recorded many times. The chain recombines TRBV16 with TRBJ1-5; a weak D match, TRBD1 (5 bases). This CDR3 comprises 13 residues. Looked up from germline, CDR1 is KGHSY and CDR2 is FQNENV. The ends were cut back, 7 bases at V and 4 bases at J, with 11 bases in the middle. Here the CDR3 DNA reads TGTGCCAGCACCAGACAGTTTAATCAGCCCCAGCATTTT. Amino acid sequence: CASTRQFNQPQHF.